These 16 T cell receptor beta chains came from one sample sequenced in a study of T cells in Graves' hyperthyroidism and ophthalmopathy. RNA transcripts were the template for amplifying TCR beta CDR3 regions. TCR CDR3 regions were first amplified by RT-PCR with HTBI primers. Using its own MiXCR run on the multiplex PCR reads, TCRdb lists one record per CDR3 protein. In the table there are around 500,000 distinct CDR3 sequences, around 15% of which are singletons. The sample taken for sequencing was blood. The source is a woman aged 18-29 years with Graves' hyperthyroidism.

This clonotype was detected ten times or more. The J gene is TRBJ2-4, the V gene TRBV7-9; tentative D call: TRBD1 (6 bases). The CDR3 consists of 15 residues. Germline CDR1 reads SEHNR; CDR2 reads FQNEAQ (reference sequence). The V and J ends lost 5 bases and 3 bases respectively, with 14 bases between them. In DNA, the CDR3 is TGTGCCAGCAGCATCACACAGGGAGACAAAAACATTCAGTACTTC. Translated: CASSITQGDKNIQYF. The entire variable domain, with the rest obtained from reference TRBV7-9 and TRBJ2-4, is as follows: DTGVSQNPRHKITKRGQNVTFRCDPISEHNRLYWYRQTLGQGPEFLTYFQNEAQLEKSRLLSDRFSAERPKGSFSTLEIQRTEQGDSAMYLCASSITQGDKNIQYFGAGTRLSVL.

This clonotype was recorded many times. The chain links TRBV24-1 to TRBJ1-1; D gene unclear. The length of the CDR3 is 11 residues. Germline V CDR1 and CDR2: KGHDR, SFDVKD. V lost 12 bases to trimming and J lost 6 bases, with 13 bases between them. This chain's CDR3 is CAPSHRPEAFF. In DNA form, the CDR3 reads TGTGCCCCCTCCCACCGGCCTGAAGCTTTCTTT.

As to this clonotype: A junction end diverges from the germline sequence, so it may reflect a read error. The chain joins TRBV20-1 to TRBJ2-7, with a tentative D call TRBD2 (7 bases). Germline CDR1 and CDR2: DFQATT and SNEGSKA (reference sequence). The CDR3 runs to 13 residues. DNA for the CDR3: TGCAGTGCCAGAGCGGGACACTCCTACGAGCAGTACTTC. The encoded protein is CSARAGHSYEQYF.

This clonotype came up a few times. Possible read error: a much larger clone is one base away. The rearrangement links TRBV28 to TRBJ2-3; 10 nucleotides match TRBD2. CDR3 length: 17 amino acids. After removal of 3 bases from V and 5 bases from J, the junction contained 11 bases not matched to a gene. Germline V gene sequence: CDR1 MDHEN, CDR2 SYDVKM. This CDR3 reads CASSLGASGSRGDTQYF. The CDR3 DNA follows: TGTGCCAGCAGTTTGGGGGCTAGCGGGAGTCGGGGAGATACGCAGTATTTT.

CDR3 nucleotides: TGTGCCAGCAGTCCCGAAGGGGGCGCATCCTACAATGAGCAGTTCTTC. Amino acids: CASSPEGGASYNEQFF. The rearrangement uses TRBV28 and TRBJ2-1; 7 bases agree with TRBD1. The trim removed 5 bases at V and 1 base at J, leaving 8 bases unmatched. The germline gives CDR1 MDHEN, CDR2 SYDVKM. The CDR3 contains 16 residues.

This clonotype was counted many times. The genes are TRBV27 and TRBJ1-2; TRBD1 aligns across 11 bases. The junction had 5 bases not matched to a gene; V was cut back by 3 bases and J by 5 bases. This CDR3 spans 15 amino acids. Germline-derived CDR1 and CDR2 are MNHEY and SMNVEV (reference sequence). CDR3 DNA sequence: TGTGCCAGCAGTTTCGGACAGGGGGCCAGGTATGGCTACACCTTC. Its protein is CASSFGQGARYGYTF.

This clonotype was observed a few times. This chain connects TRBV27 to TRBJ2-4, with TRBD1 matching 7 bases. CDR3 length equals 16 residues. Germline CDR1 is MNHEY and CDR2 is SMNVEV (reference sequence). Losses at the gene ends were 4 bases for V and 1 base for J; bases not matched to a gene: 7. The CDR3 DNA reads as TGTGCCAGCAGTTCCCCGACAGGGTGGGCCAAAAACATTCAGTACTTC. Encoded protein: CASSSPTGWAKNIQYF.

In this sample, this clonotype turned up many times. The chain carries TRBV3-1 and TRBJ2-7; 10 bases agree with TRBD2. There are 15 residues in the CDR3. The V gene end was trimmed by 3 bases and the J gene end by 1 base; junction bases not matched to a gene: 3. Germline CDR1 reads LGHDT; CDR2 reads YNNKEL (reference sequence). The CDR3 here is CASSQQGLASYEQYF. CDR3 coding DNA: TGTGCCAGCAGCCAGCAGGGACTAGCGTCCTACGAGCAGTACTTC.

The chain links TRBV7-3 to TRBJ2-2, with D perhaps matching TRBD1 (6 bases). Trimming stripped 5 bases from V and 4 bases from J, with 14 bases between. Germline CDR1 reads SGHTA; CDR2 reads FQGTGA. The CDR3 runs to 15 residues. The CDR3 loop reads CASSQDRSFTGELFF. CDR3 DNA sequence: TGTGCCAGCAGCCAGGACAGATCATTCACCGGGGAGCTGTTTTTT.

This chain uses TRBV20-1 with TRBJ1-4; no firm D call. V was shortened by 0 bases and J by 8 bases, with 13 bases between the two germline ends. This CDR3 region has 14 residues. Germline V gene lookup returns CDR1 DFQATT and CDR2 SNEGSKA (reference sequence). The CDR3 nucleotides are TGCAGTGCTAGAGATGGGCCAATCTTGGAAAAACTGTTTTTT. It codes for CSARDGPILEKLFF.

This clonotype has a handful of counts. This chain connects TRBV30 to TRBJ1-1; no clear D. The V end was cut by 7 bases, the J end by 3 bases, with 15 bases between. This CDR3 spans 13 amino acids. Germline values: CDR1 GTSNPN, CDR2 SVGIG (reference sequence). The CDR3 sequence: CASLPVGDTEAFF. The CDR3, as DNA: TGTGCCTCCCTCCCCGTCGGGGACACTGAAGCTTTCTTT.

Many counts were recorded for this clonotype. The rearrangement joins TRBV6-1 to TRBJ1-2, with 8 nucleotides matching TRBD1. Germline CDR1 is MNHNS and CDR2 is SASEGT. V trimming: 7 bases; J trimming: 1 base; junction bases outside the gene matches: 8. CDR3 length: 15 residues. The CDR3 sequence: CASKPRTGRNYGYTF. In DNA form, the CDR3 reads TGTGCCAGCAAACCCAGGACAGGGCGTAACTATGGCTACACCTTC.

This clonotype was detected ten times or more. This chain connects TRBV27 to TRBJ2-7; D is undetermined. V gave up 3 bases and J gave up 0 bases, with 18 bases separating them. The CDR3 extends over 17 amino acids. From germline, CDR1 is MNHEY and CDR2 SMNVEV (reference sequence). Here the CDR3 reads CASSFDSRVRPSYEQYV. The CDR3 DNA sequence: TGTGCCAGCAGTTTCGACTCCCGGGTCAGACCCTCCTACGAGCAGTACGTC.

This clonotype was observed at least ten times. This rearrangement joins TRBV19 to TRBJ1-5; TRBD1 matches at 7 bases. With 4 bases clipped from V and 1 base from J, the junction kept 10 bases outside the gene matches. Germline V gene lookup returns CDR1 LNHDA and CDR2 SQIVND (reference sequence). CDR3 length equals 17 residues. The CDR3 DNA reads as TGTGCCAGTAGTACCCAGACAGGGTTAGGAAGCAATCAGCCCCAGCATTTT. This gives the protein CASSTQTGLGSNQPQHF.

In its sample, this clonotype was seen a few times. V gene TRBV7-6 combines with J gene TRBJ2-2; TRBD2 agrees at 9 bases. CDR1 is SGHVS, CDR2 FNYEAQ, per germline. This CDR3 is 13 amino acids long. The DNA for the CDR3 is TGTGCTGGTAGCGGGAGTAGTCCCGGGGAGCTGTTTTTT. It translates to CAGSGSSPGELFF. Looking up the rest from reference TRBV7-6 and TRBJ2-2 gives the full variable domain: GAGVSQSPRYKVTKRGQDVALRCDPISGHVSLYWYRQALGQGPEFLTYFNYEAQQDKSGLPNDRFSAERPEGSISTLTIQRTEQRDSAMYRCAGSGSSPGELFFGEGSRLTVL.

The V gene is TRBV6-1, the J gene TRBJ2-1, with D maybe TRBD2 (5 bases). V was pared by 8 bases and J by 0 bases, with 11 bases between. Germline CDR1 is MNHNS and CDR2 is SASEGT. This CDR3 spans 14 amino acids. CDR3 protein: CASYDTSSYNEQFF. The CDR3 DNA sequence: TGTGCCAGCTACGATACTAGCTCCTACAATGAGCAGTTCTTC.